This TCR beta chain appears in the sequencing data of a study of T-cell reconstitution after alpha-beta-depleted transplantation in children. Unique molecular identifiers were incorporated during preparation of the TCRbeta library. TCRdb re-analysed the PCR reads in MiXCR, keeping a single row per CDR3 protein. The sample carries about 610,000 distinct CDR3 sequences, around 27% recorded once. Overall study findings and caveats: After one year, T-cell counts and TCRbeta diversity mostly came from new T cells. The study reportedly traced alpha-beta T cells about two months after transplant to several hundred expanded graft clones. At day 60, the high TCRbeta diversity found in some patients originated from recipient T cells and thymic progenitors that had survived.

On this clonotype: The antigen is not known.

This sample comprised PBMCs, obtained before TCRalphabeta/CD19-depleted stem cell transplant. The receptor's source is a boy less than two years old with Wiskott-Aldrich syndrome, due to receive a stem cell transplant.

The CDR3 DNA is TGCAGTGCTAGCCCCGGCAGATTAGCCAAAAACATTCAGTACTTC. Encoded protein: CSASPGRLAKNIQYF. This chain joins TRBV20-1 and TRBJ2-4; D unclear. Per the germline V gene, CDR1 is DFQATT and CDR2 is SNEGSKA (reference sequence). CDR3 length: 15 amino acids. The V end was cut by 3 bases, the J end by 0 bases, with 12 bases between.